This T cell receptor beta chain was captured by sequencing in a study of blood T cell repertoires in COVID-19 (dated by TCRdb to about 2020). In terms of the full investigation: Samples from collaborators originated in the United States, Italy and Spain and spanned both the acute and convalescent phases of COVID-19. The prospective study material was composed of cDNA or gDNA derived from T cells, B-cell-depleted T cells, or PBMCs. Subjects who had been exposed to COVID-19, were actively infected with it, or had recovered from it provided the deeply sampled blood TCRbeta repertoires that made up the dataset. The repertoires were released in a freely available public database intended as a resource for research on the immune response to SARS-CoV-2. The samples were drawn from the first 160 participants of the ongoing ImmuneRACE study and from 1,200 or so subjects provided by 6 global collaborators. Sample metadata almost always included a de-identified subject ID, COVID-19 status, age in years and sex. HLA class I and class II types, where available, came from metadata supplied by the sample provider rather than from assay-based typing. The research as a whole found: Clinical and demographic metadata were provided uncurated, with the amount varying by source and participant.

According to the germline V gene (reference sequence), CDR1 reads SEHNR and CDR2 reads FQNEAQ. Reading from cysteine to phenylalanine, the CDR3 counts 13 amino acids. CDR3 DNA only is kept here, 39 bases in frame from base 1. Trimming takes 5 bases off V and 10 bases off J; junction bases not matched to a gene: 7. TCRbeta CDR3 regions were amplified from genomic DNA by means of the immunoSEQ Assay, a bias-controlled multiplex PCR. Per the original workflow: The number of nucleated cells in each sample was estimated from the amplification of reference gene primers within the assay. To quantify the absolute abundance of each unique TCRbeta CDR3 rearrangement, sequence reads were collapsed and filtered. For each sample, productive Simpson clonality was calculated as the square root of Simpson's diversity index over productive rearrangements. In TCRdb, the immuneACCESS table is reduced to in-frame sequences with V and J assigned. These tables do not hold every clone; where another copy was compared, an unresolved V gene accounts for under half, and the others remain unexplained. From that table come the V and J calls and clone size; the DNA was used to work out D and trimming. The sample table shows hundreds of thousands of clones, and approximately 90% are seen once. The top ten hold under 0.3% of the sample.

The collaborating institutions used their own protocols to collect whole blood in K2EDTA tubes. For TCRbeta analysis, collaborator samples were shipped as frozen whole blood, as isolated PBMCs, or as DNA extracted from either sample type. With respect to this clone: Which antigen it targets is not known. There are no base qualities to consult, and no much larger clone falls within one base.

Rearrangement joined TRBV7-9 to TRBJ1-1, with 10 middle bases fitting TRBD1. This sequence originates from a woman aged 18-29 years with acute or convalescent COVID-19. Sequenced sample: peripheral blood. This receptor carries the CDR3 CASSPGTGVGAFF. The nucleotides are TGTGCCAGCAGCCCCGGGACAGGGGTAGGAGCTTTCTTT.